This T cell receptor beta chain derives from a study of blood T cell repertoires in COVID-19. The wider study: Nucleic acid was either cDNA or gDNA, and it came from T cells, B-cell-depleted T cells, or PBMCs.

This CDR3 is 14 amino acids long. The ends were cut back, 3 bases at V and 10 bases at J, with 18 bases in the middle. The germline CDR1 and CDR2 sequences are SGHTA and FQGNSA. In the original analysis: The authors estimated nucleated cell counts from reference gene primer amplification. Assay: immunoSEQ multiplex PCR; the TCRdb copy retains only in-frame clones and omits some. Clone size and V and J calls were adopted from that table, with D and trimming inferred from the DNA. The table lists approximately 400,000 clones, 81% of them singletons, with under 1.2% in the top ten. The sequencing input was peripheral blood. This TCR was recovered from a human donor with acute or convalescent COVID-19. The donor label of this sample is uncertain. The J gene is TRBJ1-1, the V gene TRBV7-2; a possible D gene is TRBD1 (5 bases). CDR3 protein: CASSFRTTQVPAFF. In DNA, the CDR3 is TGTGCCAGCAGCTTTCGAACCACACAGGTCCCAGCTTTCTTT. The full variable domain, completed using reference TRBV7-2 and TRBJ1-1, is GAGVSQSPSNKVTEKGKDVELRCDPISGHTALYWYRQSLGQGLEFLIYFQGNSAPDKSGLPSDRFSAERTGGSVSTLTIQRTQQEDSAVYLCASSFRTTQVPAFFGQGTRLTVV.